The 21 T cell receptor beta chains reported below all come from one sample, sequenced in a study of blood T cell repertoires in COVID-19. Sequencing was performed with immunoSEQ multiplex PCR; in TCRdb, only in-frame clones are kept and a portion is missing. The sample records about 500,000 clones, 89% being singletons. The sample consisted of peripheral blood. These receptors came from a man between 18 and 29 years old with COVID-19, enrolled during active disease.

This CDR3 is CASSSISGLKSYEQYF. The CDR3 coding sequence is TGTGCCAGCAGCTCGATCTCCGGACTCAAATCTTACGAGCAGTACTTC. J is TRBJ2-7 and V is TRBV5-4; TRBD2 is a possible D gene (5 bases). Germline CDR1 SGHNT, CDR2 YYREEE (reference sequence). This CDR3 is 16 amino acids long. Between the trimmed V and J ends, which lost 3 bases and 4 bases, there was a span of 20 bases. The whole variable domain, remainder taken from reference TRBV5-4 and TRBJ2-7, is ETGVTQSPTHLIKTRGQQVTLRCSSQSGHNTVSWYQQALGQGPQFIFQYYREEENGRGNFPPRFSGLQFPNYSSELNVNALELDDSALYLCASSSISGLKSYEQYFGPGTRLTVT.

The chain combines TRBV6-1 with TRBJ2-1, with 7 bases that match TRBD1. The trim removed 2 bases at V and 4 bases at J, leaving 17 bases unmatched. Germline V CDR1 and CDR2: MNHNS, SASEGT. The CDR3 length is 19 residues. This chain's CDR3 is CASSEIAQGVLDWYNEQFF. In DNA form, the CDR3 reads TGTGCCAGCAGTGAAATTGCGCAGGGGGTGTTAGACTGGTACAATGAGCAGTTCTTC.

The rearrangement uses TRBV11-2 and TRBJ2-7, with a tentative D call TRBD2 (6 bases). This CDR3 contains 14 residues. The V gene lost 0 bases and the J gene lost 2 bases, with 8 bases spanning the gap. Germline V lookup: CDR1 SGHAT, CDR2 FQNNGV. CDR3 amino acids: CASSLDGGPYEQYF. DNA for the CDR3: TGTGCCAGCAGCTTAGACGGGGGTCCCTACGAGCAGTACTTC. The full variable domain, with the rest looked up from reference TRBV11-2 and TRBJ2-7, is EAGVAQSPRYKIIEKRQSVAFWCNPISGHATLYWYQQILGQGPKLLIQFQNNGVVDDSQLPKDRFSAERLKGVDSTLKIQPAKLEDSAVYLCASSLDGGPYEQYFGPGTRLTVT.

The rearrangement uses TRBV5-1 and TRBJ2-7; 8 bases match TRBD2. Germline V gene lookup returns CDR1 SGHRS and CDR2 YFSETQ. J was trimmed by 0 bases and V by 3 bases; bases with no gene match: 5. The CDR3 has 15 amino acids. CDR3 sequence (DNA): TGCGCCAGCAGCTGGACTAGCACGAGCTCCTACGAGCAGTACTTC. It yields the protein CASSWTSTSSYEQYF.

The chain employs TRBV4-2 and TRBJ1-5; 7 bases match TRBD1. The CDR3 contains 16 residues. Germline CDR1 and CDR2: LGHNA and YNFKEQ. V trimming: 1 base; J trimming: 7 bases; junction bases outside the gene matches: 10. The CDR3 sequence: CASSQVVSTGYQPQHF. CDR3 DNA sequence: TGTGCCAGCAGCCAAGTGGTCTCGACAGGGTACCAGCCCCAGCATTTT.

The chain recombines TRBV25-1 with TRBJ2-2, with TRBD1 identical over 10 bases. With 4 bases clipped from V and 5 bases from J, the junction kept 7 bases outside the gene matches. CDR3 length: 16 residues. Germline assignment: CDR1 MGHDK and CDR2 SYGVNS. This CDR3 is CASSGKGTGVTGELFF. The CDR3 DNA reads TGTGCCAGCAGTGGGAAGGGGACAGGGGTGACCGGGGAGCTGTTTTTT.

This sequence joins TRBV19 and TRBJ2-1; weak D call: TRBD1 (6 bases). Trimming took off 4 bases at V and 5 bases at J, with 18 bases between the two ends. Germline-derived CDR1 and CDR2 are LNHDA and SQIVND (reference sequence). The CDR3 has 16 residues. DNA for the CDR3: TGTGCCAGTAGTAAAGAGGCAGGGAAGGGGGACAATGAGCAGTTCTTC. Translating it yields CASSKEAGKGDNEQFF.

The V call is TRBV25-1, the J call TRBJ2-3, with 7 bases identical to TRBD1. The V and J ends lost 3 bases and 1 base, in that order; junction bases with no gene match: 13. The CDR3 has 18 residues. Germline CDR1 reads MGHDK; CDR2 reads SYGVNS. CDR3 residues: CASSEGPSATGRTDTQYF. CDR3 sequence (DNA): TGTGCCAGCAGTGAGGGACCCTCGGCGACAGGGCGCACAGATACGCAGTATTTT.

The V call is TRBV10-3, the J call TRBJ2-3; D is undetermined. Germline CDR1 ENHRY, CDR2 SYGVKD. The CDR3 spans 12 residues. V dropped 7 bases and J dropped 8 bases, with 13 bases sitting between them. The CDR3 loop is CAIKGEVGTQYF. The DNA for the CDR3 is TGTGCCATCAAAGGTGAGGTTGGTACGCAGTATTTT.

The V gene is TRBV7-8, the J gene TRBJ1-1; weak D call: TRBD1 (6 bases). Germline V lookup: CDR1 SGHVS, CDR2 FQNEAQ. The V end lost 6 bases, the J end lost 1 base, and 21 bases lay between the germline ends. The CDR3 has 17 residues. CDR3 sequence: CASRGGAEISRNTEAFF. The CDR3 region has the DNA TGTGCCAGCAGAGGGGGGGCGGAAATCTCCAGGAACACTGAAGCTTTCTTT.

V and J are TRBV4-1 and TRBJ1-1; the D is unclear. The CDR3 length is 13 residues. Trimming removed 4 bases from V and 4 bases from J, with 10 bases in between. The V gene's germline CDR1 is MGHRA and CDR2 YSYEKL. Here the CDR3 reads CASSLQRGTEAFF. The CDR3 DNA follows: TGCGCCAGCAGCCTCCAGCGGGGCACTGAAGCTTTCTTT.

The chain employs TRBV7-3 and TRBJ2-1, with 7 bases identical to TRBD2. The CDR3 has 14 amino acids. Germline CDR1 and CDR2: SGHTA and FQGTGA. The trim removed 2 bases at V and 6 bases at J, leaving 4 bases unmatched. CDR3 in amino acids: CASSLEGRGNEQFF. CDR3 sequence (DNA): TGTGCCAGCAGCTTAGAGGGGAGGGGCAATGAGCAGTTCTTC.

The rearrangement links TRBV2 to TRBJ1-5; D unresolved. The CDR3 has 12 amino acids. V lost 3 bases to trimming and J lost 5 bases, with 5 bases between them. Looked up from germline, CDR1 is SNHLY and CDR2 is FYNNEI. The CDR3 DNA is TGTGCCAGCAGTGATTTATATCAGCCCCAGCATTTT. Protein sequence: CASSDLYQPQHF.

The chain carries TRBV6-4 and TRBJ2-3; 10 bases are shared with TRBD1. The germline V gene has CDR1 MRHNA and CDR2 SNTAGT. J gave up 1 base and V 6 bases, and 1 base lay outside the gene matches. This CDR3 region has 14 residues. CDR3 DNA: TGTGCCAGCAGGGGGACAGGGGGCACAGATACGCAGTATTTT. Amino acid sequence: CASRGTGGTDTQYF.

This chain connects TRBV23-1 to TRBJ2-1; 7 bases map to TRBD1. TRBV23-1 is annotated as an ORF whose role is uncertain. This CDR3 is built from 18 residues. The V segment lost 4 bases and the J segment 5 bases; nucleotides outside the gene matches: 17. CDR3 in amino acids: CASSPQGENRRSHNEQFF. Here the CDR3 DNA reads TGCGCCAGCAGTCCCCAGGGGGAGAACAGGCGCTCTCACAATGAGCAGTTCTTC.

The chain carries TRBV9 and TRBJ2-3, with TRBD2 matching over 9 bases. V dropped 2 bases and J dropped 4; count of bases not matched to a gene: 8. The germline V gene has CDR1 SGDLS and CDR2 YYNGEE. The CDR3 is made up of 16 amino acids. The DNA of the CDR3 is TGTGCCAGCAGCGTCTCAGCGGAGCGGGGGGCAGATACGCAGTATTTT. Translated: CASSVSAERGADTQYF.

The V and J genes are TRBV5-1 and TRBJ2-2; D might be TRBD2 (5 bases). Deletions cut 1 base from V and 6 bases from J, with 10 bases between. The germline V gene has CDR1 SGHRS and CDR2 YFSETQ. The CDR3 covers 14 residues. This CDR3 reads CASSLSGTPGELFF. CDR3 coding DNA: TGCGCCAGCAGCTTGTCGGGAACGCCCGGGGAGCTGTTTTTT.

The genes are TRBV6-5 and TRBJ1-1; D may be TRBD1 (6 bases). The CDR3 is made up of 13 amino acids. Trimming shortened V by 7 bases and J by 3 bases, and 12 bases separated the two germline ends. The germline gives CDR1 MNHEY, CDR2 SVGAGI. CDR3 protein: CASKAGEDTEAFF. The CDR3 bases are TGTGCCAGCAAGGCAGGGGAAGACACTGAAGCTTTCTTT.

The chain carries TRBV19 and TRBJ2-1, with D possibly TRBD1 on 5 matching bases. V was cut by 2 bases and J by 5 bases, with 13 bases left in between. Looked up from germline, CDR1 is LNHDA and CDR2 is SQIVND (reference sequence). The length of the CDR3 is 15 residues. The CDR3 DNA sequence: TGTGCCAGTAGTATACAGGGTCTGGGAAACAATGAGCAGTTCTTC. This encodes CASSIQGLGNNEQFF.

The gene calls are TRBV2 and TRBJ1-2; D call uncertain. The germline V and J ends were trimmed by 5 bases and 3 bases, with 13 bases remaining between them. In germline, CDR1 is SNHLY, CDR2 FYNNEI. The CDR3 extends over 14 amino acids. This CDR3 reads CASSYGQEDYGYTF. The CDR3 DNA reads TGTGCCAGCAGTTATGGGCAGGAAGACTATGGCTACACCTTC.

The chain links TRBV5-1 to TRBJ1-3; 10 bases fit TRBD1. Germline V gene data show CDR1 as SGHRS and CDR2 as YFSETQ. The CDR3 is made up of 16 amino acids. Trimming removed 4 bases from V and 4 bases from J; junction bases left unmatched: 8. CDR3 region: CASSAGTGVSGNTIYF. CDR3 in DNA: TGCGCCAGCAGCGCCGGGACAGGGGTTTCGGGAAACACCATATATTTT.